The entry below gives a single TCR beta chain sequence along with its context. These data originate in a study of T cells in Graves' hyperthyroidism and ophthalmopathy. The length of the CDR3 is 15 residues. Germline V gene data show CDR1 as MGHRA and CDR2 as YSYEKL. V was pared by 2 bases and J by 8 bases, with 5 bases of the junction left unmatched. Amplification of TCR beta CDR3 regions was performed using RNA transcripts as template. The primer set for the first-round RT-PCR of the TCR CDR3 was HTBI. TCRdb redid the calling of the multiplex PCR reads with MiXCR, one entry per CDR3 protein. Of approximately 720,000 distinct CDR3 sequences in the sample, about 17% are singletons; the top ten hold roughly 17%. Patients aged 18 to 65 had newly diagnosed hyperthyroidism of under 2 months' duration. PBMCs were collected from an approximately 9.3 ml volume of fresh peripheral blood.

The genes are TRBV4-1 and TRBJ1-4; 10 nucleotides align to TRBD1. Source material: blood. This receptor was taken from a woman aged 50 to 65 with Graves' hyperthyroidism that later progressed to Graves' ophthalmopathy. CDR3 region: CASSQTGQGLEKLFF. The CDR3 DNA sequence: TGCGCCAGCAGCCAAACGGGACAGGGGTTAGAAAAACTGTTTTTT.